This TCR beta chain was captured in a study of CD8+CD57+ T cells in acquired aplastic anemia (dated by TCRdb to the late 2010s). About the study as a whole: On average, sorted CD4+ and CD8+ cells yielded approximately 3 ug of extracted DNA, with a range of roughly 0.18 to 27.4 ug. CD8+CD57+ expansion was defined as a frequency above the mean frequency observed in healthy subjects.

In the case of this clonotype: Its antigen has not been determined. It has no much larger one-base neighbor in the sample; base qualities were not kept.

Patients chosen for sequencing had shown expansion of CD8+CD57+ cells by flow cytometry. Every patient had a diagnosis of severe acquired aplastic anemia based on International Study of Aplastic Anemia and Agranulocytosis and Camitta criteria. Patients had received no therapy at the time of blood sampling. In this study, sorted CD4+ and CD8+ T cells from the blood of healthy subjects and of severe aplastic anemia patients had their TCR repertoires deep-sequenced. In the USA, patient enrollment took place under clinicaltrials.gov protocols 00001620, 01623167, 00001397, 00071045, 00081523 and 00961064. Ficoll-Paque density gradient centrifugation was used to isolate peripheral blood mononuclear cells. CD4+ and CD8+ T cells were sorted by FACS or magnetic beads before DNA extraction. TCR beta VDJ combination and CDR3 sequence profiling used genomic DNA as the template. TCR repertoire sequencing was run on an Illumina HiSeq 2000. On the authors' methods: Repertoire assessment relied on Simpson's diversity index, CDR3 size and DJ length profiles, and TRBV/TRBJ rearrangement plots. Whichever DNA sequence was most abundant in the deep sequencing data was defined as the immunodominant clone. CDR3 amino acid sequences were checked for sharing across subjects and were also compared against the VDJdb database and published repertoires. TCRdb handled the public reads itself, with Q25 trimming in fastp and clone calling in MiXCR, and kept productive beta chains. Rows matching on CDR3 protein sequence are summarized as one entry with the most common DNA and genes. TCRdb's processing, not the authors' own work, is the source of the V and J calls. This sample lists 300,000 or so distinct CDR3 sequences; roughly 59% were detected once. The ten largest clones add up to under 1.5% of the sample.

Based on the germline V gene, the CDR1 and CDR2 sequences are SGHRS and YFSETQ. Reading from cysteine to phenylalanine, the CDR3 counts 16 amino acids. The entry retains the CDR3 DNA only, 48 bases that are in frame from base 1. Cut back by 1 base and 1 base, the V and J ends lie 13 bases apart. The study at large found these results: Between patients and healthy controls, no significant difference in CD8+ Simpson's diversity was found (P=0.060). Approximately 31 CD8+ CDR3 sequences were found in both patients and controls but appeared to be highly expressed in patients and within the immunodominant clones of the patients.

The sample consisted of sorted CD4+, CD8+, or CD8+CD57+ T cells (not recorded which) from PBMCs. Recombination joined TRBV5-1 with TRBJ2-3, with a weak D call of TRBD1 (5 bases match). This TCR was recovered from a human donor with aplastic anemia. The CDR3 region reads CASSLWGGKRTDTQYF. The nucleotide sequence is TGCGCCAGCAGCTTGTGGGGCGGTAAGCGCACAGATACGCAGTATTTT.